Shown below are 8 T cell receptor beta chains from a single sample sequenced in a study of blood T cell repertoires in COVID-19. Only in-frame clones appear in the TCRdb table, and some are missing; sequencing was by immunoSEQ multiplex PCR. The table has under 200,000 clones, about 88% seen once; the top ten hold approximately 0.99%. The specimen was peripheral blood. These receptors were obtained from a man aged 35-49 years with acute or convalescent COVID-19.

This chain connects TRBV19 to TRBJ2-1, with 8 bases identical to TRBD1. The CDR3 is 16 residues long. Germline lookup yields CDR1 LNHDA and CDR2 SQIVND (reference sequence). V shed 2 bases and J 10 bases; nucleotides not matched to a gene: 13. CDR3 loop: CASSILETGTGNEQFF. The CDR3 DNA sequence: TGTGCCAGTAGTATATTGGAGACCGGGACAGGCAACGAGCAGTTCTTC.

This clone was recorded a few times. The V call is TRBV3-1 (or the pseudogene TRBV3-2), the J call TRBJ1-6; a possible D gene is TRBD1 (5 bases). The V gene lost 4 bases and the J gene lost 8 bases, with 15 bases spanning the gap. Germline assignment: CDR1 LGHDT and CDR2 YNNKEL (reference sequence). The CDR3 has 15 residues. CDR3 in amino acids: CASSPSPDSYSPLHF. CDR3 DNA sequence: TGTGCCAGCAGCCCTTCGCCAGACAGCTATTCACCCCTCCACTTT.

The genes are TRBV6-5 and TRBJ2-7; D may be TRBD1 (7 bases). CDR1 and CDR2 (germline): MNHEY, SVGAGI. This CDR3 comprises 13 residues. V was cut by 4 bases and J by 9 bases, with 16 bases left in between. CDR3 sequence reads: CASSLDRTTWQYF. CDR3 nucleotides: TGTGCCAGCAGTTTGGACAGGACTACGTGGCAGTACTTC.

This chain links TRBV5-1 with TRBJ1-1, with TRBD1 matching 8 bases. Germline lookup yields CDR1 SGHRS and CDR2 YFSETQ. With V trimmed by 3 bases and J by 1 base, 2 bases remained unmatched. CDR3 length equals 14 residues. The CDR3 reads CASSWTGWNTEAFF. The CDR3, as DNA: TGCGCCAGCAGCTGGACAGGGTGGAACACTGAAGCTTTCTTT.

The chain joins TRBV13 to TRBJ1-3, with no clear D. Trimming cost V 0 bases and J 2 bases, with 17 bases left between them. Germline assignment: CDR1 PRHDT and CDR2 FYEKMQ (reference sequence). There are 18 residues in the CDR3. CDR3 coding DNA: TGTGCCAGCAGCTTAGGCCTGGTAGGAGCCTACGCTGGAAACACCATATATTTT. This codes for CASSLGLVGAYAGNTIYF. The entire variable domain, with the rest obtained from reference TRBV13 and TRBJ1-3, is as follows: AAGVIQSPRHLIKEKRETATLKCYPIPRHDTVYWYQQGPGQDPQFLISFYEKMQSDKGSIPDRFSAQQFSDYHSELNMSSLELGDSALYFCASSLGLVGAYAGNTIYFGEGSWLTVV.

The chain combines TRBV6-5 with TRBJ2-3; 9 bases are a match to TRBD2. The germline V gene encodes CDR1 MNHEY and CDR2 SVGAGI. V shed 5 bases and J 10 bases; nucleotides not matched to a gene: 13. CDR3 length: 15 residues. The CDR3 is CASSLVAGAPEAQYF. The CDR3 DNA reads as TGTGCCAGCAGTCTCGTAGCGGGGGCCCCCGAGGCGCAGTATTTT.

The chain carries TRBV5-1 and TRBJ2-7; possibly TRBD1 for D (6 bases). The CDR3 runs to 14 residues. Per germline, CDR1 SGHRS and CDR2 YFSETQ. V was shortened by 4 bases and J by 0 bases, with 11 bases between the two germline ends. The CDR3 region has the DNA TGCGCCAGCAGCCGCGACAGGATCTCCTACGAGCAGTACTTC. Residues: CASSRDRISYEQYF. Using reference TRBV5-1 and TRBJ2-7 for the parts outside the CDR3, the full variable domain is KAGVTQTPRYLIKTRGQQVTLSCSPISGHRSVSWYQQTPGQGLQFLFEYFSETQRNKGNFPGRFSGRQFSNSRSEMNVSTLELGDSALYLCASSRDRISYEQYFGPGTRLTVT.

This clone was found a few times. This sequence joins TRBV20-1 and TRBJ2-1; 9 bases fit TRBD2. Germline V gives CDR1 DFQATT, CDR2 SNEGSKA (reference sequence). V dropped 3 bases and J dropped 4; count of bases not matched to a gene: 10. The CDR3 runs to 16 residues. The CDR3 nucleotides are TGCAGTGCTAGTTGGGCGGGGGGGCCGGATTACAATGAGCAGTTCTTC. This codes for CSASWAGGPDYNEQFF.